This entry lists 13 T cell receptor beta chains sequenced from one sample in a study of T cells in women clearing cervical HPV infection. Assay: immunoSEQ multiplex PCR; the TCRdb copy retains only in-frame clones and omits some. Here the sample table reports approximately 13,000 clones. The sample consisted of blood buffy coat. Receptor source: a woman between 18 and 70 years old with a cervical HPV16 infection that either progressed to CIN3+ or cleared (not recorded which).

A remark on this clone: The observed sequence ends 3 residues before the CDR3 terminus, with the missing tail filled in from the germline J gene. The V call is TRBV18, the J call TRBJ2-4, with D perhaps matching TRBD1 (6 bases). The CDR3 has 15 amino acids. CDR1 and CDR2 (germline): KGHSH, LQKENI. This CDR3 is CASSPSTFTGYGQYF. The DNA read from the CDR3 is TGTGCCAGCTCACCGAGTACTTTCACAGGGTATGGT. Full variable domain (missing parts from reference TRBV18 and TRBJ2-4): NAGVMQNPRHLVRRRGQEARLRCSPMKGHSHVYWYRQLPEEGLKFMVYLQKENIIDESGMPKERFSAEFPKEGPSILRIQQVVRGDSAAYFCASSPSTFTGYGQYFGAGTRLSVL.

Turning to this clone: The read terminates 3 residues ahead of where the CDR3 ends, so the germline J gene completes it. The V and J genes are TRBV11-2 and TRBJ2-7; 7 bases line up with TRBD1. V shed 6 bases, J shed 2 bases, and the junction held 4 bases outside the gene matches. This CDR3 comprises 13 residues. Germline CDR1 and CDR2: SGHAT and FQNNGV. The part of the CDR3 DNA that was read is TGTGCCAGCAGGGGGACAGAGGCCTACGAG. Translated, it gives CASRGTEAYE. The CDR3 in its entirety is CASRGTEAYEQYF.

The DNA read from the CDR3 is TGCGCCAGCAGCCCAACCCAACAAGAAACCGGGGAG. As protein: CASSPTQQETGE. The full CDR3 is CASSPTQQETGELFF. V and J are TRBV5-1 and TRBJ2-2; D gene uncertain. The CDR3 is cut off 3 residues early in the read; its end comes from the germline J gene. The V end lost 4 bases, the J end lost 5 bases, and 15 bases lay between the germline ends. The length of the CDR3 is 15 residues. Germline loops: CDR1 SGHRS, CDR2 YFSETQ.

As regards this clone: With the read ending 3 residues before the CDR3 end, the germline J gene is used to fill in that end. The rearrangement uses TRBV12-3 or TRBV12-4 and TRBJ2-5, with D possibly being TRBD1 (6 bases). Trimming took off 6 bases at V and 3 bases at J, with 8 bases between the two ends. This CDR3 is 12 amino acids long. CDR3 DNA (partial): TGTGCCAGCAGAGAGGGGGAAGAGACC. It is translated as CASREGEET. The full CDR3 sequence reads CASREGEETQYF.

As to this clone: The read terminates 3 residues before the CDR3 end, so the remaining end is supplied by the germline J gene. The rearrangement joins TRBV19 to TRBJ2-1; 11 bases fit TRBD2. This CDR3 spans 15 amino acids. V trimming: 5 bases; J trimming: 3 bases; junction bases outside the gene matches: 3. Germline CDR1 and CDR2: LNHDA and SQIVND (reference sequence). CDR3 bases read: TGTGCCAGTAGTTATACTAGCGGGAGCTACAATGAG. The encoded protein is CASSYTSGSYNE. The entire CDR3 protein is CASSYTSGSYNEQFF.

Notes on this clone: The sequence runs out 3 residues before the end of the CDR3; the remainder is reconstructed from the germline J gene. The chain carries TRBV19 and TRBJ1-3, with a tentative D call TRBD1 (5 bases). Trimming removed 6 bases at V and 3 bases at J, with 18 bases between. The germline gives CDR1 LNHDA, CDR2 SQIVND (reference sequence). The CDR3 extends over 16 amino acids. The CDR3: CASRVSGGGYGNTIYF. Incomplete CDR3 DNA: TGTGCCAGTAGAGTATCGGGGGGGGGATATGGAAACACC. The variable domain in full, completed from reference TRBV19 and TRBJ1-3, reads DGGITQSPKYLFRKEGQNVTLSCEQNLNHDAMYWYRQDPGQGLRLIYYSQIVNDFQKGDIAEGYSVSREKKESFPLTVTSAQKNPTAFYLCASRVSGGGYGNTIYFGEGSWLTVV.

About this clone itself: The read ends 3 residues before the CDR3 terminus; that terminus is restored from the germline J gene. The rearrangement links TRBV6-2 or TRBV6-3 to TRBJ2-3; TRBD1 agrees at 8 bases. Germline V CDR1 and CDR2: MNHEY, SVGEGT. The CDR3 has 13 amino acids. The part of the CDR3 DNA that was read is TGTGCCAGCAGTACAGGGGGATATCAGCCG. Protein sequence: CASSTGGYQP. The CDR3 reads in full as CASSTGGYQPQYF.

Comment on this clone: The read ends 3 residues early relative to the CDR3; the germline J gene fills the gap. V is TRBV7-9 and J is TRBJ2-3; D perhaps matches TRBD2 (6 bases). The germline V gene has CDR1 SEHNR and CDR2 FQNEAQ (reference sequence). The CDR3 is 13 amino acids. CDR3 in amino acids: CASSPRGQETQYF. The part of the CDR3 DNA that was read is TGTGCCAGCAGCCCGCGGGGCCAAGAGACG.

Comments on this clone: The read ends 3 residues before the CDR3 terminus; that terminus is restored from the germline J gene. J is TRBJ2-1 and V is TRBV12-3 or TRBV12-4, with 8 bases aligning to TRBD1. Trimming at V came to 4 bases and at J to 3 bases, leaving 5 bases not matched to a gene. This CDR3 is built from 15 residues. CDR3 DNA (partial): TGTGCCAGCAGTTCGACAGGGGATTTCTACAATGAG. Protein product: CASSSTGDFYNE. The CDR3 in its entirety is CASSSTGDFYNEQFF.

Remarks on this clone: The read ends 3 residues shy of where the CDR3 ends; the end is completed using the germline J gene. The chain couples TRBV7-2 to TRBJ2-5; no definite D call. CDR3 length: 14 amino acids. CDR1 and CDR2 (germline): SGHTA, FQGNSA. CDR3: CASSRRATTDTQYF. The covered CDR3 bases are TGTGCCAGCAGCCGGCGTGCAACCACAGATACC.

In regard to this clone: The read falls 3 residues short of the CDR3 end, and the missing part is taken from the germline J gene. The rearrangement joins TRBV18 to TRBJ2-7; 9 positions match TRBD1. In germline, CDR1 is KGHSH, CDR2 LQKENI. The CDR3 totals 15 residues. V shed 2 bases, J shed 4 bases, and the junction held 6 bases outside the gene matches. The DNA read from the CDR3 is TGTGCCAGCTCACCATACCGGGACAGGGCTTACGAG. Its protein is CASSPYRDRAYE. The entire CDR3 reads CASSPYRDRAYEQYF.

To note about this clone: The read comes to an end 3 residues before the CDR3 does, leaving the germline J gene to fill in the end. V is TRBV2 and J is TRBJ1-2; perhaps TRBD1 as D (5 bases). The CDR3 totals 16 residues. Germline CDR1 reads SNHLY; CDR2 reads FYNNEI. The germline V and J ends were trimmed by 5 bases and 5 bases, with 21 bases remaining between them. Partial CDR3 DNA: TGTGCCAGCAGTACCTTACCGCCGGGACTATCGTATGGC. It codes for CASSTLPPGLSYG. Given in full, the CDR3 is CASSTLPPGLSYGYTF.

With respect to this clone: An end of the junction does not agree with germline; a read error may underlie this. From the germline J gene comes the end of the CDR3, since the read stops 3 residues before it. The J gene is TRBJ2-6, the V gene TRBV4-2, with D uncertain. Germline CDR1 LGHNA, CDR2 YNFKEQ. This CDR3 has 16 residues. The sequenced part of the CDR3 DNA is TGCGCCAGCAGCCAAGTTGGTCAGGCTGGGGCCAACGTC. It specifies CASSQVGQAGANV. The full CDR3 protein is CASSQVGQAGANVLTF.